This T cell receptor beta chain derives from a study of blood T cell repertoires in COVID-19. CDR1 and CDR2 (germline): ENHRY, SYGVKD. Trimming cost V 3 bases and J 5 bases; bases outside gene matches: 5. CDR3 length equals 15 residues. TCRdb's copy holds only in-frame clones and misses some; the assay was immunoSEQ multiplex PCR. The table shows roughly 240,000 clones, with approximately 80% occurring only once. The rearrangement uses TRBV10-3 and TRBJ2-1; 9 positions match TRBD2. The source of this sequence is a woman aged 70-85 years with acute or convalescent COVID-19. The sample was peripheral blood. The CDR3 loop is CAISDPSGGHNEQFF. For the CDR3, the DNA is TGTGCCATCAGTGATCCCAGCGGGGGGCACAATGAGCAGTTCTTC.